This T cell receptor beta chain comes out of a study of blood T cell repertoires in COVID-19. Study as a whole: COVID-19 samples, acute and convalescent, were from the United States, Italy and Spain. From T cells, B-cell-depleted T cells, or PBMCs came the material, which was cDNA or gDNA.

CDR1 and CDR2 from the germline V gene are LGHNA and YNFKEQ. V lost 0 bases and J lost 5, with 12 bases in between. The CDR3 length is 15 residues. In the source study's methods: Amplification from reference gene primers served as the basis for estimated nucleated cell counts. Generated by immunoSEQ multiplex PCR, the TCRdb table keeps only in-frame clones and is missing some. V and J calls and clone size are copied from that table; D and trimming were computed from the DNA. The repertoire includes 410,000 or so clones, about nine tenths of them detected once, and about 1.5% sits in the top ten. The specimen sequenced was peripheral blood. This TCR derives from a woman aged 30 to 39 with active or convalescent COVID-19. The chain joins TRBV4-2 to TRBJ2-3, with D perhaps TRBD1 (7 bases). The CDR3 bases are TGTGCCAGCAGCCAAGAGGAGGGGGCCCAAGATACGCAGTATTTT. Translated, it gives CASSQEEGAQDTQYF.